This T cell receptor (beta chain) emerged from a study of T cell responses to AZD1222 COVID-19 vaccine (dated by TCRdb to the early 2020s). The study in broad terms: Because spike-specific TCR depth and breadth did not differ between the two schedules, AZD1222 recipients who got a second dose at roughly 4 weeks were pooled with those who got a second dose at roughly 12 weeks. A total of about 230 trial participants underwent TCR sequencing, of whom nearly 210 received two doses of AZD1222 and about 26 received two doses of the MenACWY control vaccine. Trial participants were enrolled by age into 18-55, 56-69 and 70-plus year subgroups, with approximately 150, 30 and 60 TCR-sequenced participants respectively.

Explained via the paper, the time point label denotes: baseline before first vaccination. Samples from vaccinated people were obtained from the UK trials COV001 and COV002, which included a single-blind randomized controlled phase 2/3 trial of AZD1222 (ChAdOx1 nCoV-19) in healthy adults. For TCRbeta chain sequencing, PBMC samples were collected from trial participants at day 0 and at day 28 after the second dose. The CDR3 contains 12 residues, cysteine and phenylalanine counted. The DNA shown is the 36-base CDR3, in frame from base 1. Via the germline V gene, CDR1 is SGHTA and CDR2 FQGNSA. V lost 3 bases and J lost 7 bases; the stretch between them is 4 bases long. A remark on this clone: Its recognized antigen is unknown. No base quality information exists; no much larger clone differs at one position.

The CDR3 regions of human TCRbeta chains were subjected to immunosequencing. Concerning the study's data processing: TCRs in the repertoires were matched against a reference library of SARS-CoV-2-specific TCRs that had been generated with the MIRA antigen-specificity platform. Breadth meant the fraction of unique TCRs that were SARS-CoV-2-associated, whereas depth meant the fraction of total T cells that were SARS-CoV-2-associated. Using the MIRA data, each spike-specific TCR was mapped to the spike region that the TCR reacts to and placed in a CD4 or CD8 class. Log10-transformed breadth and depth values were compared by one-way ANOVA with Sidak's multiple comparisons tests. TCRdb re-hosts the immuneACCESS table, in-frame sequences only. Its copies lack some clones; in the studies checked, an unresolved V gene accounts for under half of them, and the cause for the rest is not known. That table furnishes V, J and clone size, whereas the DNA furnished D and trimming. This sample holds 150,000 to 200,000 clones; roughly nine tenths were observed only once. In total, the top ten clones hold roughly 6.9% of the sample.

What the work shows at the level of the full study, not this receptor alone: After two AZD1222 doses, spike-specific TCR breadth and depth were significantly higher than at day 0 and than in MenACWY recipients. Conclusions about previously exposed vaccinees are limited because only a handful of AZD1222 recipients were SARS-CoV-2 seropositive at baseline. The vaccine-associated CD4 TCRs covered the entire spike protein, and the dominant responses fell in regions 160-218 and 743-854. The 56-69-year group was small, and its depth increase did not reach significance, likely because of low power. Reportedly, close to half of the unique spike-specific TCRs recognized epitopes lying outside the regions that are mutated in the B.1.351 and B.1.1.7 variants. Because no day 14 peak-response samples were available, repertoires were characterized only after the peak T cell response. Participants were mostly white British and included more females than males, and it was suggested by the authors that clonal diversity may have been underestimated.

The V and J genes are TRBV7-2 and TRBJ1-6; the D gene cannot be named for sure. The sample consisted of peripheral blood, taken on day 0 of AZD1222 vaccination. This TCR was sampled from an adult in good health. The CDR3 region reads CASSLVNSPLHF. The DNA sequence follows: TGTGCCAGCAGCTTGGTGAATTCACCCCTCCACTTT.